This T cell receptor (beta chain) was observed in a study of T cell responses to AZD1222 COVID-19 vaccine. Study-level findings and limits: Repertoire collection took place solely once the T cell response had peaked. Clonal diversity may have been underestimated in mostly white British donors.

Combined were second doses at about 4 or about 12 weeks. Only in-frame clones appear in the TCRdb table, and some are missing; sequencing was by immunoSEQ multiplex PCR. Here the sample spans 120,000 or so clones, more than 75% being singletons. A note on this clone: The antigen remains unidentified.

The sequence was obtained from an adult who received the AZD1222 COVID-19 vaccine. The specimen comprised peripheral blood, sampled 28 days after the second AZD1222 dose.

CDR3 sequence reads: CASSPGHILNYGYTF. CDR3 coding DNA: TGTGCCAGCAGCCCGGGACATATTCTTAACTATGGCTACACCTTC. The genes are TRBV7-2 and TRBJ1-2; the D gene is possibly TRBD1 (6 bases). The CDR3 loop spans 15 amino acids. Deletions cut 5 bases from V and 1 base from J, with 14 bases between. Looked up from germline, CDR1 is SGHTA and CDR2 is FQGNSA.